This record concerns one TCR beta chain sequence. Its target is not known. There are 17 residues in the CDR3. V lost 3 bases, J lost 0 bases, and 10 bases stayed unmatched. Germline CDR1 reads DFQATT; CDR2 reads SNEGSKA (reference sequence). The data were taken from a study of T cell responses to AZD1222 COVID-19 vaccine. Study-level results: Baseline serology detected seropositivity in only six or seven AZD1222 recipients.

Repertoires were generated with immunoSEQ multiplex PCR, while TCRdb's copy carries only in-frame clones and drops some. The sample consists of over 150,000 clones, about 87% of them appearing once. The chain carries TRBV20-1 and TRBJ2-7; 11 positions agree with TRBD2. Source: peripheral blood, taken on day 0 of AZD1222 vaccination. The TCR was taken from an adult in good health. The CDR3 protein is CSASPSGGTLSSYEQYF. CDR3 nucleotide sequence: TGCAGTGCTAGTCCTAGCGGGGGGACCCTGAGCTCCTACGAGCAGTACTTC.